This T cell receptor (beta chain) was identified during a study of cytomegalovirus exposure and HLA in healthy donors. This clone was seen once. 13 Jbeta primers and 60 Vbeta primers were used for the PCR. Sequenced by immunoSEQ multiplex PCR; TCRdb stores in-frame clones only, minus some. Of approximately 120,000 clones in the sample, 70% to 80% were seen once. The germline V gene has CDR1 LGHNT and CDR2 FRNRAP. V shed 7 bases and J 4 bases; nucleotides not matched to a gene: 9. This CDR3 region has 15 residues. Sample: PBMCs. This chain links TRBV12-5 with TRBJ1-3; TRBD1 matches at 8 bases. This sequence originates from a man aged 35-49 years in good health and CMV-seronegative. Written as DNA, the CDR3 is TGTGCTAGTGCCCGTGGTACAGGGGGAGGAAACACCATATATTTT. Its translation: CASARGTGGGNTIYF.